What follows describes a single T cell receptor beta chain. This table comes from immunoSEQ multiplex PCR, and its TCRdb copy is limited to in-frame clones, with some not included. The repertoire includes roughly 1,500,000 clones, approximately 98% of them detected once, and roughly 0.45% sits in the top ten. Donation came from healthy HIV-negative adults that had no recent acute infections or vaccinations. The data are from a study of shared clonotypes between healthy human individuals. Trimming left V 3 bases short and J 1 base short, with 15 bases between. The V gene's germline CDR1 is GTSNPN and CDR2 SVGIG (reference sequence). This CDR3 has 16 residues.

The chain couples TRBV30 to TRBJ2-2; D is possibly TRBD1 or TRBD2 (5 bases each). The receptor comes from a man aged 25-45 years in good health. Specimen: naive CD4+ T cells sorted from blood. The subset is: CD45RA+ positively selected. CDR3 protein: CAWSTFGTVNTGELFF. Here the CDR3 DNA reads TGTGCCTGGAGCACTTTCGGGACGGTGAACACCGGGGAGCTGTTTTTT.